This T cell receptor beta chain emerged from a study of metastatic and nonmetastatic thyroid tumors. The wider study: Across blood and tumor or nodule tissue, repertoires from malignant and benign thyroid patients were compared with one another. Findings and limits, study-wide: Reports indicated that malignant thyroid tumors showed significantly higher TCR beta diversity than benign nodules did, in blood and tumor.

CDR3 length: 12 residues. Per the germline V gene, CDR1 is MNHNS and CDR2 is SASEGT. This clone was detected ten times or more. Its antigen is currently unknown. One base away lies a much larger clone, so this may be a sequencing read error. Each patient came to thyroid surgery without any prior treatment (of any kind). As handled by the study authors: Across clinicopathological groups, CDR3 differences served as the basis for building a distant-metastasis classifier for papillary thyroid cancer. MiXCR was used by TCRdb to re-call the PCR reads. Here the V and J calls rest on TCRdb's processing, not on the authors' analysis. In the table there are fewer than 25,000 clones, around 23% of which are singletons.

The genes are TRBV6-1 and TRBJ2-2, with D perhaps TRBD1 (6 bases). Sequenced: blood. This TCR was recovered from a male donor with papillary thyroid cancer or a benign thyroid nodule (not recorded which). Some clones in this sample may be carry-over from other donors' samples. The CDR3 reads CATRQADGALFF. The DNA for the CDR3 is TGTGCCACCAGACAGGCGGACGGGGCGCTGTTTTTT.